One and the same sample provided the 10 T cell receptor beta chains below, sequenced in a study of early T cells in non-severe SARS-CoV-2 infection. One entry per CDR3 protein, called by TCRdb with MiXCR from the 5' RACE reads. The top ten hold about 3.7% of the sample, which has 55,000 to 75,000 distinct CDR3 sequences, 6% to 8.5% seen once. The sample comprised whole blood. These receptors came from an adult who was a healthcare worker with PCR-confirmed SARS-CoV-2 infection or an uninfected control (not recorded which).

This chain links TRBV27 with TRBJ1-4; the match to TRBD1 covers 7 bases. This CDR3 region has 17 residues. Germline V gene sequence: CDR1 MNHEY, CDR2 SMNVEV (reference sequence). V lost 4 bases and J lost 0; bases outside the gene matches: 8. CDR3: CASSSRTGVTTNEKLFF. The CDR3 nucleotides are TGTGCCAGCAGTTCCCGGACAGGCGTTACAACTAATGAAAAACTGTTTTTT. Full variable domain (remainder filled in from reference TRBV27 and TRBJ1-4): EAQVTQNPRYLITVTGKKLTVTCSQNMNHEYMSWYRQDPGLGLRQIYYSMNVEVTDKGDVPEGYKVSRKEKRNFPLILESPSPNQTSLYFCASSSRTGVTTNEKLFFGSGTQLSVL.

This clonotype has a handful of counts. CDR3 protein: CASSLSPSAGGPVYNEQFF. The CDR3 DNA reads TGTGCCAGCAGTTTATCCCCTTCAGCGGGAGGGCCTGTATACAATGAGCAGTTCTTC. The chain links TRBV28 to TRBJ2-1, with TRBD2 matching over 10 bases. CDR3 length: 19 residues. CDR1 and CDR2 (germline): MDHEN, SYDVKM. Trimming took 1 base from V and 4 from J; bases not matched to a gene: 13.

This clonotype turned up a few times. The chain couples TRBV30 to TRBJ2-3, with D maybe TRBD1 (6 bases). V was shortened by 4 bases and J by 0 bases, with 11 bases between the two germline ends. Germline V CDR1 and CDR2: GTSNPN, SVGIG (reference sequence). The CDR3 contains 14 residues. The CDR3 sequence is CAWKGQPSTDTQYF. The CDR3 nucleotides read TGTGCCTGGAAAGGACAGCCTAGCACAGATACGCAGTATTTT.

This chain connects TRBV7-3 to TRBJ1-1, with a weak D call TRBD1 (6 bases). The CDR3 runs to 16 residues. The V end was cut by 2 bases, the J end by 0 bases, with 13 bases between. CDR1 is SGHTA, CDR2 FQGTGA, per germline. The CDR3 is CASSLWPGAMNTEAFF. CDR3 bases: TGTGCCAGCAGCTTATGGCCAGGGGCCATGAACACTGAAGCTTTCTTT.

This clonotype was seen ten or more times. This chain connects TRBV9 to TRBJ2-7; D might be TRBD1 (6 bases). The CDR3 has 14 residues. Trimming took off 4 bases at V and 2 bases at J, with 13 bases between the two ends. Germline CDR1 and CDR2: SGDLS and YYNGEE. This chain's CDR3 is CASSSRDTAYEQYF. In DNA, the CDR3 is TGTGCCAGCAGCTCCCGGGACACAGCCTACGAGCAGTACTTC.

The chain joins TRBV5-1 to TRBJ2-1; D call uncertain. CDR1 is SGHRS, CDR2 YFSETQ, per germline. Trimming left V 4 bases short and J 0 bases short, with 8 bases between. The CDR3 sequence is 14 residues long. This CDR3 is CASSDRSSYNEQFF. In DNA, the CDR3 is TGCGCCAGCAGCGATAGGAGCTCCTACAATGAGCAGTTCTTC.

This clonotype was seen many times. The chain uses TRBV6-5 and TRBJ2-1, with 11 bases matching TRBD2. Germline V gene sequence: CDR1 MNHEY, CDR2 SVGAGI. CDR3 length: 15 amino acids. With V trimmed by 2 bases and J by 10 bases, 7 bases remained unmatched. CDR3 region: CASSYDSGRAREQFF. CDR3 DNA sequence: TGTGCCAGCAGTTACGATAGCGGGAGGGCCCGGGAGCAGTTCTTC.

In its sample, this clonotype was seen a few times. The rearrangement joins TRBV11-2 to TRBJ2-1; TRBD1 agrees at 8 bases. Germline V gene sequence: CDR1 SGHAT, CDR2 FQNNGV. The CDR3 has 15 residues. V lost 6 bases and J lost 7; bases outside the gene matches: 11. CDR3 sequence reads: CASSSGPDRENEQFF. The CDR3 DNA sequence: TGTGCCAGCAGTTCAGGCCCGGACAGGGAGAATGAGCAGTTCTTC.

For this clonotype: This may stem from a read error, because a much larger clone lies one nucleotide away. The V and J genes are TRBV6-5 and TRBJ2-7, with D hard to call. This CDR3 region has 16 residues. Trimming took off 0 bases at V and 2 bases at J, with 14 bases between the two ends. Germline CDR1 and CDR2: MNHEY and SVGAGI. CDR3 nucleotide sequence: TGTGCCAGCAGTTACTCGGAGTCCAGCAGCACCTACGAGCAGTACTTC. It codes for CASSYSESSSTYEQYF.

This clonotype was detected many times. This sequence joins TRBV14 and TRBJ1-6; weak D call: TRBD1 (5 bases). The CDR3 has 14 residues. Germline-derived CDR1 and CDR2 are SGHDN and FVKESK. Trimming removed 3 bases at V and 7 bases at J, with 10 bases between. In DNA form, the CDR3 reads TGTGCCAGCAGCCAGGGAAGACAGAATTCACCCCTCCACTTT. It codes for CASSQGRQNSPLHF. Full variable domain (remainder filled in from reference TRBV14 and TRBJ1-6): EAGVTQFPSHSVIEKGQTVTLRCDPISGHDNLYWYRRVMGKEIKFLLHFVKESKQDESGMPNNRFLAERTGGTYSTLKVQPAELEDSGVYFCASSQGRQNSPLHFGNGTRLTVT.